The 21 T cell receptor beta chains reported below all come from one sample, sequenced in a study of blood T cell repertoires in COVID-19. Only in-frame clones appear in the TCRdb table, and some are missing; sequencing was by immunoSEQ multiplex PCR. The sample has under 200,000 clones; approximately 79% are singletons. Sequencing was carried out using PBMCs or T cells enriched from blood (not recorded which). All receptors come from a man aged 50 to 59 who had recovered from COVID-19.

J is TRBJ2-3 and V is TRBV4-2, with D hard to call. The length of the CDR3 is 14 residues. Germline V gives CDR1 LGHNA, CDR2 YNFKEQ. V was clipped by 6 bases and J by 1 base, with 11 bases between them. The CDR3 sequence: CASSPYEGTDTQYF. CDR3 sequence (DNA): TGTGCCAGCAGTCCCTACGAGGGCACAGATACGCAGTATTTT.

The chain is built from TRBV18 and TRBJ2-5; TRBD2 matches at 11 bases. Germline-derived CDR1 and CDR2 are KGHSH and LQKENI. V trimming: 4 bases; J trimming: 2 bases; junction bases outside the gene matches: 12. The CDR3 extends over 18 amino acids. CDR3 nucleotides: TGTGCCAGCTCACGCCGACTAGCGGGGTCGGGGGCTCAAGAGACCCAGTACTTC. Amino acid sequence: CASSRRLAGSGAQETQYF.

The chain employs TRBV7-2 and TRBJ2-2; D perhaps matches TRBD2 (7 bases). The length of the CDR3 is 14 residues. The germline gives CDR1 SGHTA, CDR2 FQGNSA. Trimming left V 1 base short and J 7 bases short, with 10 bases between. The CDR3 nucleotides are TGTGCCAGCAGCTTAGTAGGGGGGGGCGGGGAGCTGTTTTTT. Translated: CASSLVGGGGELFF.

The V gene is TRBV29-1, the J gene TRBJ2-1; the match to TRBD1 covers 7 bases. This CDR3 comprises 15 residues. Germline-derived CDR1 and CDR2 are SQVTM and ANQGSEA. The V segment lost 2 bases and the J segment 3 bases; nucleotides outside the gene matches: 7. Here the CDR3 reads CSVELGRGSYNEQFF. In DNA, the CDR3 is TGCAGCGTTGAATTGGGCAGGGGGAGCTACAATGAGCAGTTCTTC.

The chain recombines TRBV27 with TRBJ2-3; 10 nucleotides align to TRBD2. CDR1 is MNHEY, CDR2 SMNVEV, per germline (reference sequence). This CDR3 comprises 19 residues. Trimming took 2 bases from V and 4 from J; bases not matched to a gene: 15. CDR3: CASSLGLSTASGGADTQYF. Written as DNA, the CDR3 is TGTGCCAGCAGTTTAGGACTAAGTACGGCTAGCGGGGGTGCAGATACGCAGTATTTT.

V and J are TRBV7-8 and TRBJ2-5, with 12 bases lining up with TRBD2. This CDR3 is built from 17 residues. Germline lookup yields CDR1 SGHVS and CDR2 FQNEAQ. V was pared by 5 bases and J by 2 bases, with 9 bases of the junction left unmatched. CDR3 coding DNA: TGTGCCAGCAGCCGAGGACTAGCGGGGAGGAGGCAAGAGACCCAGTACTTC. Its protein is CASSRGLAGRRQETQYF.

The chain joins TRBV6-5 to TRBJ1-4; TRBD1 aligns across 9 bases. The junction had 6 bases not matched to a gene; V was cut back by 6 bases and J by 7 bases. This CDR3 region has 14 residues. The germline CDR1 and CDR2 sequences are MNHEY and SVGAGI. This CDR3 reads CASRVTGGFEKLFF. CDR3 sequence (DNA): TGTGCCAGCAGAGTGACAGGGGGTTTTGAAAAACTGTTTTTT.

CDR3 in amino acids: CASSYSNSGNTEAFF. Here the CDR3 DNA reads TGTGCCAGCAGTTACTCGAACAGCGGAAACACTGAAGCTTTCTTT. The chain employs TRBV6-5 and TRBJ1-1; the D is unclear. CDR3 size: 15 residues. Trimming cost V 0 bases and J 2 bases, with 10 bases left between them. Germline V CDR1 and CDR2: MNHEY, SVGAGI.

This rearrangement joins TRBV18 to TRBJ1-1, with D possibly being TRBD1 (6 bases). Germline CDR1 is KGHSH and CDR2 is LQKENI. Between the trimmed V and J ends, which lost 0 bases and 8 bases, there was a span of 34 bases. This CDR3 spans 21 amino acids. The CDR3 DNA reads as TGTGCCAGCTCACCACCGAGCGGCGGTGGGGCAGGGGCACGCGGTCCTCACGAAGCTTTCTTT. Protein sequence: CASSPPSGGGAGARGPHEAFF.

The CDR3: CASSLLEGYGYTF. CDR3 in DNA: TGTGCCAGCAGCTTGTTGGAGGGTTATGGCTACACCTTC. The chain couples TRBV5-4 to TRBJ1-2; D is uncertain. The CDR3 contains 13 residues. CDR1 and CDR2 (germline): SGHNT, YYREEE (reference sequence). V lost 1 base and J lost 5, with 9 bases in between.

The chain joins TRBV10-1 to TRBJ1-1; no definite D call. Germline V lookup: CDR1 WNHNN, CDR2 SYGVQD (reference sequence). The CDR3 has 12 residues. The ends were cut back, 0 bases at V and 4 bases at J, with 3 bases in the middle. CDR3 DNA: TGCGCCAGCAGTGAGTCGGCCACTGAAGCTTTCTTT. This translates into CASSESATEAFF.

The V call is TRBV24-1, the J call TRBJ2-7, with D perhaps matching TRBD1 (5 bases). The CDR3 extends over 15 amino acids. CDR1 is KGHDR, CDR2 SFDVKD, per germline. The V end lost 0 bases, the J end lost 2 bases, and 10 bases lay between the germline ends. In nucleotides, the CDR3 is TGTGCCACCAGTGATTTGGCCCAGGGTACCTACGAGCAGTACTTC. Its protein is CATSDLAQGTYEQYF.

This chain links TRBV7-9 with TRBJ2-7; the match to TRBD1 covers 7 bases. After removal of 4 bases from V and 4 bases from J, the junction contained 1 base not matched to a gene. The CDR3 extends over 12 amino acids. Germline lookup yields CDR1 SEHNR and CDR2 FQNEAQ (reference sequence). CDR3 in DNA: TGTGCCAGCAGCTCGGACAGGTACGAGCAGTACTTC. Amino acid sequence: CASSSDRYEQYF.

The rearrangement links TRBV7-3 to TRBJ2-2; weak D call: TRBD1 (5 bases). The CDR3 has 15 amino acids. The V end lost 1 base, the J end lost 2 bases, and 8 bases lay between the germline ends. CDR1 and CDR2 (germline): SGHTA, FQGTGA. CDR3 region: CASSLSTGNTGELFF. CDR3 in DNA: TGTGCCAGCAGCTTAAGTACAGGCAACACCGGGGAGCTGTTTTTT. Complete variable domain (other parts from reference TRBV7-3 and TRBJ2-2): GAGVSQTPSNKVTEKGKYVELRCDPISGHTALYWYRQSLGQGPEFLIYFQGTGAADDSGLPNDRFFAVRPEGSVSTLKIQRTERGDSAVYLCASSLSTGNTGELFFGEGSRLTVL.

The genes are TRBV7-8 and TRBJ2-3, with D possibly matching TRBD1 (5 bases). Per germline, CDR1 SGHVS and CDR2 FQNEAQ. This CDR3 comprises 17 residues. The V end lost 3 bases, the J end lost 0 bases, and 16 bases lay between the germline ends. Written as DNA, the CDR3 is TGTGCCAGCAGCTTGTACAGGTCCGTCAATAGCACAGATACGCAGTATTTT. Translated: CASSLYRSVNSTDTQYF.

This chain joins TRBV20-1 and TRBJ1-5; tentative D call: TRBD1 (5 bases). The germline V and J ends were trimmed by 3 bases and 11 bases, with 26 bases remaining between them. This CDR3 region has 16 residues. CDR1 and CDR2 from the germline V gene are DFQATT and SNEGSKA (reference sequence). This CDR3 is CSASAPGRGTSSSQHF. The CDR3 bases are TGCAGTGCTAGTGCTCCGGGACGGGGGACTTCCTCGTCCCAGCATTTT.

The chain uses TRBV29-1 and TRBJ1-6, with D hard to call. CDR3 length equals 15 residues. Germline assignment: CDR1 SQVTM and CDR2 ANQGSEA. Trimming removed 0 bases at V and 4 bases at J, with 10 bases between. Here the CDR3 DNA reads TGCAGCGTTGAAGATCACCAACAGTATAATTCACCCCTCCACTTT. Translation: CSVEDHQQYNSPLHF.

The CDR3 DNA sequence: TGTGCCAGCAGTTACGGACTAGCGGGGTACAATGAGCAGTTCTTC. Translation gives CASSYGLAGYNEQFF. V gene TRBV6-5 combines with J gene TRBJ2-1; 12 nucleotides agree with TRBD2. This CDR3 comprises 15 residues. In germline, CDR1 is MNHEY, CDR2 SVGAGI. After removal of 2 bases from V and 4 bases from J, the junction contained 0 bases not matched to a gene.

The chain links TRBV7-8 to TRBJ1-2; tentative D call: TRBD1 (6 bases). The germline CDR1 and CDR2 sequences are SGHVS and FQNEAQ. The CDR3 has 12 amino acids. V lost 5 bases, J lost 5 bases, and 9 bases lay in between. The CDR3 DNA sequence: TGTGCCAGCAGCCCGGACAGTTATGGCTACACCTTC. Translating it yields CASSPDSYGYTF.

This chain uses TRBV5-6 with TRBJ2-7; TRBD1 is a possible D gene (6 bases). This CDR3 region has 14 residues. The V and J ends lost 1 base and 1 base respectively, with 9 bases between them. Germline values: CDR1 SGHDT, CDR2 YYEEEE. CDR3 amino acids: CASSLLGQSYEQYF. CDR3 bases: TGTGCCAGCAGCTTGCTCGGACAGTCCTACGAGCAGTACTTC. The entire variable domain, with the rest obtained from reference TRBV5-6 and TRBJ2-7, is as follows: DAGVTQSPTHLIKTRGQQVTLRCSPKSGHDTVSWYQQALGQGPQFIFQYYEEEERQRGNFPDRFSGHQFPNYSSELNVNALLLGDSALYLCASSLLGQSYEQYFGPGTRLTVT.

This rearrangement joins TRBV7-6 to TRBJ2-7; D perhaps matches TRBD2 (6 bases). This CDR3 has 18 amino acids. The V end was cut by 6 bases, the J end by 5 bases, with 29 bases between. Germline CDR1 is SGHVS and CDR2 is FNYEAQ. CDR3 amino acids: CASSSLARRGSPIHEQYF. CDR3 in DNA: TGTGCCAGCAGTTCCCTGGCTAGGCGGGGATCCCCAATCCACGAGCAGTACTTC.